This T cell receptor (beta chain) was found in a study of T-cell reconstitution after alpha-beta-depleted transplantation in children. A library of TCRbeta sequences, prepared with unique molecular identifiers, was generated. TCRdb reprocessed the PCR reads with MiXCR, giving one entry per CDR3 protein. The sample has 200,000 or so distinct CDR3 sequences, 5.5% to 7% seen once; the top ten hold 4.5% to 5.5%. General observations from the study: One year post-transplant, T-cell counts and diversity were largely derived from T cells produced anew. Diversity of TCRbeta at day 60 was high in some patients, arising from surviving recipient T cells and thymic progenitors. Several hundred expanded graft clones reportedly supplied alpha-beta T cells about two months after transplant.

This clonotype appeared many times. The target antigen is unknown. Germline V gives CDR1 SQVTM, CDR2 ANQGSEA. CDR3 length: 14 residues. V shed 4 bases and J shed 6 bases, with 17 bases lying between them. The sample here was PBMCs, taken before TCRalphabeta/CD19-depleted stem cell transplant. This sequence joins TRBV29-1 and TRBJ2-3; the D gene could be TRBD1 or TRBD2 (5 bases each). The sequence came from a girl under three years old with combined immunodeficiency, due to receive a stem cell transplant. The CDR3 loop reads CSVAQGGGSDTQYF. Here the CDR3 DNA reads TGCAGCGTTGCCCAGGGTGGGGGTTCCGATACGCAGTATTTT.